This T cell receptor beta chain was sequenced in a study of human T cells and chemical hapten exposure. Findings of the study overall: TCRs whose frequency exceeded 1 in 1000 remained the same following DPC sensitization.

V lost 5 bases, J lost 5 bases, and 6 bases stayed unmatched. The CDR3 extends over 15 amino acids. Per germline, CDR1 SGHVS and CDR2 FQNEAQ. This clonotype has only a few counts. Its antigen is still unknown. In the library, unique molecular identifiers were attached to individual cDNA molecules. In the original workflow: Samples held a median of approximately 96,000 TCRs, range about 23,224–700,000. Each CDR3 protein is one row after TCRdb ran MiXCR on the RACE reads. The V and J calls were not made by the authors but by TCRdb's processing. Among roughly 100,000 distinct CDR3 sequences listed, approximately 8.2% were seen once. Time point: healthy volunteer bleed at 2 weeks. Unfractionated whole blood yielded the extracted total RNA.

The chain carries TRBV7-8 and TRBJ2-2, with TRBD1 matching 9 bases. Sequencing was done on a sample of whole blood. This TCR was sampled from a female donor in good health. Some clones in this sample may be carry-over from other donors' samples. The CDR3 region has the DNA TGTGCCAGCAGCGGAACAGGGGGCAGGACCGGGGAGCTGTTTTTT. Translation gives CASSGTGGRTGELFF.